This TCR beta chain was sequenced in a study of T cells in localized non-small cell lung cancer. Whole-study results and caveats: Across samples, adjacent lung featured a median roughly 60 of the top 100 tumor clones. Overall survival was longer when the density of T cells in the blood was higher. Sequencing involved a lone tumor region, leaving heterogeneity possible.

Only in-frame clones appear in the TCRdb table, and some are missing; sequencing was by immunoSEQ multiplex PCR. The profile shows about 2,000 clones, just over 35% of them singletons. Details on this clone: Its target is not known.

The specimen was lung tumor tissue, collected before any cancer treatment. This TCR came from a male donor at least 60 years old with stage II lung adenocarcinoma.

CDR3 region: CASSDLGQGGPPLHF. The CDR3 region has the DNA TGTGCCAGCAGTGATCTCGGGCAGGGTGGGCCACCCCTCCACTTT. The chain joins TRBV9 to TRBJ1-6; D might be TRBD1 (5 bases). Per germline, CDR1 SGDLS and CDR2 YYNGEE. This CDR3 is 15 amino acids long. V lost 5 bases to trimming and J lost 11 bases, with 20 bases between them.